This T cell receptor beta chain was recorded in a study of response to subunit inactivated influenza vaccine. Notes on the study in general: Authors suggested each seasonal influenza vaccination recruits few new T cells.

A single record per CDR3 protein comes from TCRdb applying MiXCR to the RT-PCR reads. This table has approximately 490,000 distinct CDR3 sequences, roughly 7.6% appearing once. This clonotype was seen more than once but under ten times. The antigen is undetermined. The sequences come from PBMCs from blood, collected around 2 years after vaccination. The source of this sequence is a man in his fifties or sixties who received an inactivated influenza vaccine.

The CDR3 region is CSVALSGRDETQYF. CDR3 DNA sequence: TGCAGCGTTGCGTTGAGCGGGAGGGATGAGACCCAGTACTTC. J is TRBJ2-5 and V is TRBV29-1; the match to TRBD2 covers 10 bases. The CDR3 is 14 amino acids. Germline V gene sequence: CDR1 SQVTM, CDR2 ANQGSEA. With V trimmed by 4 bases and J by 5 bases, 7 bases remained unmatched.